Below are 26 T cell receptor beta chains sequenced from a single sample in a study of T cells in localized non-small cell lung cancer. Sequencing used immunoSEQ multiplex PCR; TCRdb keeps in-frame clones, though not all of them. The sample holds approximately 67,000 clones, around four fifths seen once. This sample comprised peripheral blood, obtained before any cancer treatment. These TCRs come from a female donor aged 60 or older with stage I lung adenocarcinoma.

The rearrangement links TRBV27 to TRBJ2-7, with D possibly matching TRBD1 (6 bases). The germline V gene encodes CDR1 MNHEY and CDR2 SMNVEV (reference sequence). V dropped 5 bases and J dropped 3 bases, with 20 bases sitting between them. This CDR3 is built from 16 residues. The CDR3 DNA follows: TGTGCCAGCAGTATGGCTGGGGGCAGGGGCTTCTACGAGCAGTACTTC. It codes for CASSMAGGRGFYEQYF.

The CDR3 is CASSPRKGQVTEAFF. CDR3 sequence (DNA): TGTGCCAGCTCACCGCGCAAAGGACAGGTCACTGAAGCTTTCTTT. V and J are TRBV18 and TRBJ1-1; 7 nucleotides line up with TRBD1. V gave up 3 bases and J gave up 4 bases; unmatched junction bases: 8. Looked up from germline, CDR1 is KGHSH and CDR2 is LQKENI. This CDR3 comprises 15 residues.

This clone has a single count. The chain combines TRBV9 with TRBJ1-1, with a tentative D call TRBD1 (6 bases). The V gene's germline CDR1 is SGDLS and CDR2 YYNGEE. Trimming left V 0 bases short and J 1 base short, with 10 bases between. The CDR3 runs 15 residues. The CDR3 sequence: CASSVAGTPNTEAFF. The CDR3, as DNA: TGTGCCAGCAGCGTAGCTGGGACACCGAACACTGAAGCTTTCTTT.

For the CDR3, the DNA is TGCGCCAGCAGCTTGGGGTCGACACCGTATACGCAGTATTTT. It codes for CASSLGSTPYTQYF. The V call is TRBV5-1, the J call TRBJ2-3, with D uncertain. The CDR3 totals 14 residues. Germline-derived CDR1 and CDR2 are SGHRS and YFSETQ. The germline V and J ends were trimmed by 0 bases and 7 bases, with 12 bases remaining between them.

This chain links TRBV6-5 with TRBJ2-3, with a possible D match to TRBD2 (6 bases). Per germline, CDR1 MNHEY and CDR2 SVGAGI. This CDR3 is built from 15 residues. Trimming cost V 2 bases and J 10 bases, with 19 bases left between them. The CDR3 region has the DNA TGTGCCAGCAGTTACGAGGTCGGGAGCGGCGGGGCGCAGTATTTT. Amino acids: CASSYEVGSGGAQYF.

The chain combines TRBV12-5 with TRBJ1-1; D is unresolved. Germline loops: CDR1 LGHNT, CDR2 FRNRAP. Trimming stripped 3 bases from V and 0 bases from J, with 2 bases between. This CDR3 spans 12 amino acids. CDR3 DNA: TGTGCTAGTGGTTTCATGAACACTGAAGCTTTCTTT. Amino acid sequence: CASGFMNTEAFF. Using reference TRBV12-5 and TRBJ1-1 for the parts outside the CDR3, the full variable domain is DARVTQTPRHKVTEMGQEVTMRCQPILGHNTVFWYRQTMMQGLELLAYFRNRAPLDDSGMPKDRFSAEMPDATLATLKIQPSEPRDSAVYFCASGFMNTEAFFGQGTRLTVV.

This chain uses TRBV23-1 with TRBJ1-5; TRBD1 matches 10 bases. TRBV23-1 is an ORF for which the function is uncertain. The CDR3 has 14 amino acids. Trimming took 5 bases from V and 7 from J; bases not matched to a gene: 5. The CDR3 protein is CASSGGQGRQPQHF. The DNA of the CDR3 is TGCGCCAGCAGTGGGGGACAGGGGAGACAGCCCCAGCATTTT.

The sample holds one count of this clone. V is TRBV19 and J is TRBJ2-3; TRBD1 is a possible D gene (6 bases). V lost 4 bases to trimming and J lost 3 bases, with 11 bases between them. This CDR3 spans 14 amino acids. CDR1 and CDR2 (germline): LNHDA, SQIVND (reference sequence). In nucleotides, the CDR3 is TGTGCCAGTAGTAGGTACAGGGAAACAGATACGCAGTATTTT. Protein sequence: CASSRYRETDTQYF.

V gene TRBV7-6 combines with J gene TRBJ2-3; D remains ambiguous. The V gene lost 3 bases and the J gene lost 4 bases, with 8 bases spanning the gap. The V gene's germline CDR1 is SGHVS and CDR2 FNYEAQ. CDR3 length: 13 residues. Here the CDR3 reads CASSFRHPDTQYF. Here the CDR3 DNA reads TGTGCCAGCAGCTTTCGACATCCAGATACGCAGTATTTT.

This chain uses TRBV5-1 with TRBJ1-1; 9 bases fit TRBD1. Germline values: CDR1 SGHRS, CDR2 YFSETQ. This CDR3 comprises 14 residues. V shed 2 bases, J shed 7 bases, and the junction held 6 bases outside the gene matches. The CDR3 reads CASSFRDRENEAFF. The DNA of the CDR3 is TGCGCCAGCAGCTTCCGGGACAGGGAAAATGAAGCTTTCTTT.

The genes are TRBV4-2 and TRBJ2-3; 9 nucleotides match TRBD2. This CDR3 spans 15 amino acids. After removal of 2 bases from V and 1 base from J, the junction contained 1 base not matched to a gene. Germline V CDR1 and CDR2: LGHNA, YNFKEQ. The CDR3 sequence: CASSQSSGGTDTQYF. The CDR3 coding sequence is TGTGCCAGCAGCCAATCTAGCGGGGGCACAGATACGCAGTATTTT.

V usage is TRBV5-6 and J usage is TRBJ2-7, with D uncertain. CDR1 and CDR2 from the germline V gene are SGHDT and YYEEEE. The V and J ends lost 0 bases and 0 bases respectively, with 10 bases between them. The CDR3 contains 15 residues. DNA of the CDR3: TGTGCCAGCAGCTTGGAGGCGATTAGCTCCTACGAGCAGTACTTC. It is translated as CASSLEAISSYEQYF.

V is TRBV7-8 and J is TRBJ2-5; TRBD1 matches 11 bases. The CDR3 spans 16 residues. CDR1 and CDR2 (germline): SGHVS, FQNEAQ. Losses at the gene ends were 5 bases for V and 4 bases for J; bases not matched to a gene: 9. The CDR3 DNA follows: TGTGCCAGCAGCCAGTACCGCGGGACAGGGGGAGAGACCCAGTACTTC. It is translated as CASSQYRGTGGETQYF.

This sequence joins TRBV28 and TRBJ2-7, with a weak D call TRBD1 (5 bases). V lost 3 bases, J lost 7 bases, and 19 bases lay in between. The CDR3 length is 15 residues. Germline V gives CDR1 MDHEN, CDR2 SYDVKM. The CDR3 is CASSLSGILIVEQYF. CDR3 bases: TGTGCCAGCAGTTTGTCAGGGATTCTTATTGTGGAGCAGTACTTC.

The genes are TRBV6-1 and TRBJ1-5; maybe TRBD1 (5 bases). Germline assignment: CDR1 MNHNS and CDR2 SASEGT. CDR3 size: 15 residues. V was trimmed by 3 bases and J by 6 bases, leaving 15 bases between them. Written as DNA, the CDR3 is TGTGCCAGCAGTGACTGGGGCCTGCAGAGTCAGCCCCAGCATTTT. This gives the protein CASSDWGLQSQPQHF.

This clone has just a few counts. This chain links TRBV2 with TRBJ1-4, with a tentative D call TRBD1 (5 bases). V lost 2 bases to trimming and J lost 15 bases, with 13 bases between them. Germline V lookup: CDR1 SNHLY, CDR2 FYNNEI. CDR3 length equals 12 residues. This chain's CDR3 is CASSEPGLVVFF. The CDR3 bases are TGTGCCAGCAGTGAACCGGGGCTCGTGGTGTTTTTT.

This sequence joins TRBV30 and TRBJ2-3; D possibly uses TRBD1 or TRBD2 (5 bases each). V gave up 6 bases and J gave up 6 bases, with 19 bases separating them. The CDR3 extends over 14 amino acids. CDR1 is GTSNPN and CDR2 is SVGIG in the germline V gene (reference sequence). The CDR3 region has the DNA TGTGCCTGCGAGGTCCGGGACCCTGGCGATACGCAGTATTTT. Translated: CACEVRDPGDTQYF. Full variable domain (remainder filled in from reference TRBV30 and TRBJ2-3): SQTIHQWPATLVQPVGSPLSLECTVEGTSNPNLYWYRQAAGRGLQLLFYSVGIGQISSEVPQNLSASRPQDRQFILSSKKLLLSDSGFYLCACEVRDPGDTQYFGPGTRLTVL.

The rearrangement uses TRBV5-1 and TRBJ2-5, with 7 positions matching TRBD2. V lost 1 base to trimming and J lost 5 bases; unmatched junction nucleotides: 8. CDR1 SGHRS and CDR2 YFSETQ come from the germline V gene. This CDR3 comprises 15 residues. CDR3 DNA sequence: TGCGCCAGCAGCTTGCAATCAGCGGGACCCGAGACCCAGTACTTC. Its protein product is CASSLQSAGPETQYF.

V and J are TRBV10-1 and TRBJ2-7; possibly TRBD1 for D (6 bases). Trimming shortened V by 2 bases and J by 1 base, and 12 bases separated the two germline ends. Per germline, CDR1 WNHNN and CDR2 SYGVQD (reference sequence). This CDR3 region has 15 residues. CDR3 bases: TGCGCCAGCAGTGAGGCACAGGGTCCTTCCTACGAGCAGTACTTC. Translation gives CASSEAQGPSYEQYF.

The chain links TRBV6-1 to TRBJ2-7, with 7 nucleotides matching TRBD2. Per the germline V gene, CDR1 is MNHNS and CDR2 is SASEGT. The CDR3 loop spans 15 amino acids. After removal of 8 bases from V and 3 bases from J, the junction contained 13 bases not matched to a gene. Here the CDR3 DNA reads TGTGCCAGCGGCGAAGCGGGGAGTCTCCTCTACGAGCAGTACTTC. Translated: CASGEAGSLLYEQYF.

The V and J genes are TRBV2 and TRBJ2-5, with D maybe TRBD2 (5 bases). The V and J ends lost 6 bases and 3 bases respectively, with 11 bases between them. Germline-derived CDR1 and CDR2 are SNHLY and FYNNEI. This CDR3 region has 13 residues. CDR3 coding DNA: TGTGCCAGCAGAAGCGGACGTAAAGAGACCCAGTACTTC. It codes for CASRSGRKETQYF.

The chain carries TRBV5-1 and TRBJ1-2; D not certain. Trimming cost V 0 bases and J 4 bases, with 19 bases left between them. CDR1 is SGHRS, CDR2 YFSETQ, per germline. The CDR3 spans 17 residues. The CDR3 sequence is CASSLAPGAVFTYGYTF. CDR3 bases: TGCGCCAGCAGCTTGGCACCGGGAGCCGTCTTTACCTATGGCTACACCTTC. The complete variable domain, with remaining parts taken from reference TRBV5-1 and TRBJ1-2, reads KAGVTQTPRYLIKTRGQQVTLSCSPISGHRSVSWYQQTPGQGLQFLFEYFSETQRNKGNFPGRFSGRQFSNSRSEMNVSTLELGDSALYLCASSLAPGAVFTYGYTFGSGTRLTVV.

The V and J genes are TRBV9 and TRBJ2-1, with D tentatively TRBD2 (6 bases). Germline V lookup: CDR1 SGDLS, CDR2 YYNGEE. CDR3 length equals 14 residues. V was shortened by 0 bases and J by 8 bases, with 12 bases between the two germline ends. The CDR3 loop is CASSVDVASDEQFF. CDR3 bases: TGTGCCAGCAGCGTAGACGTGGCTAGCGATGAGCAGTTCTTC.

The CDR3 bases are TGTGCCATCAGTGAGTCGACCCCGACAGGGACAAACTATGGCTACACCTTC. Amino acids: CAISESTPTGTNYGYTF. V and J are TRBV10-3 and TRBJ1-2; the match to TRBD1 covers 7 bases. The CDR3 has 17 residues. With V trimmed by 0 bases and J by 2 bases, 9 bases remained unmatched. Germline-derived CDR1 and CDR2 are ENHRY and SYGVKD.

The chain employs TRBV4-2 and TRBJ1-5; D ambiguous. Germline assignment: CDR1 LGHNA and CDR2 YNFKEQ. The CDR3 is 17 amino acids. Deletions cut 0 bases from V and 1 base from J, with 13 bases between. The CDR3 sequence: CASSQDTTRGSNQPQHF. CDR3 coding DNA: TGTGCCAGCAGCCAAGATACAACGAGAGGGAGCAATCAGCCCCAGCATTTT.

This chain uses TRBV11-2 with TRBJ1-2, with D uncertain. The CDR3 is made up of 13 amino acids. V was cut by 0 bases and J by 8 bases, with 10 bases left in between. The germline CDR1 and CDR2 sequences are SGHAT and FQNNGV. CDR3: CASSLDRQGGYTF. The DNA of the CDR3 is TGTGCCAGCAGCTTAGATCGGCAAGGCGGCTACACCTTC.